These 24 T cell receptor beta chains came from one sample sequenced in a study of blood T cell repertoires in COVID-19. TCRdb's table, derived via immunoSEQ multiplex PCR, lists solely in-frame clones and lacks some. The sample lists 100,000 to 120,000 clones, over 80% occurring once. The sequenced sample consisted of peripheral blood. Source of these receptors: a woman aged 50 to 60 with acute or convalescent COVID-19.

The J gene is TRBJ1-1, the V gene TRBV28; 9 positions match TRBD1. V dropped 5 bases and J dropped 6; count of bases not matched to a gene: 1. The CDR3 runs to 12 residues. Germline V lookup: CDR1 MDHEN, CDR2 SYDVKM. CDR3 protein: CASSRQGAEAFF. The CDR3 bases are TGTGCCAGCAGTCGACAGGGGGCTGAAGCTTTCTTT. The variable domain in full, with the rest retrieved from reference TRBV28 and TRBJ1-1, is DVKVTQSSRYLVKRTGEKVFLECVQDMDHENMFWYRQDPGLGLRLIYFSYDVKMKEKGDIPEGYSVSREKKERFSLILESASTNQTSMYLCASSRQGAEAFFGQGTRLTVV.

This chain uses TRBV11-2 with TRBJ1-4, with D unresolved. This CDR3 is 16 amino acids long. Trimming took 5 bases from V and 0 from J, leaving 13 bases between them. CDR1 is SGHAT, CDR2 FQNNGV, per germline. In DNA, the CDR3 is TGTGCCAGCAGCCTTAGACTGTCCGCAACTAATGAAAAACTGTTTTTT. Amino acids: CASSLRLSATNEKLFF.

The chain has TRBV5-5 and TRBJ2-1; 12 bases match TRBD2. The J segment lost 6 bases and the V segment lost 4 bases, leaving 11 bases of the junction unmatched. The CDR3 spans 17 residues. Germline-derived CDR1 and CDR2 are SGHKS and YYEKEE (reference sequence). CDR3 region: CASSPPLLAGGLNEQFF. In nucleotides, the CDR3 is TGTGCCAGCAGCCCACCACTGCTAGCGGGGGGGCTCAATGAGCAGTTCTTC.

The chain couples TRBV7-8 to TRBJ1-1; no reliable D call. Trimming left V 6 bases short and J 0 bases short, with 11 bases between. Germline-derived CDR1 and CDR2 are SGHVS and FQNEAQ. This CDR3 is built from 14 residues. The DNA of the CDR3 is TGTGCCAGCAGTCTTGACAACCTGAACACTGAAGCTTTCTTT. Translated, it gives CASSLDNLNTEAFF.

The CDR3 here is CASELRTGNSPLHF. CDR3 sequence (DNA): TGTGCCAGCGAGTTAAGGACAGGGAATTCACCCCTCCACTTT. The chain combines TRBV6-5 with TRBJ1-6; 8 nucleotides line up with TRBD1. The CDR3 has 14 amino acids. Germline CDR1 and CDR2: MNHEY and SVGAGI. V lost 8 bases and J lost 7; bases outside the gene matches: 7.

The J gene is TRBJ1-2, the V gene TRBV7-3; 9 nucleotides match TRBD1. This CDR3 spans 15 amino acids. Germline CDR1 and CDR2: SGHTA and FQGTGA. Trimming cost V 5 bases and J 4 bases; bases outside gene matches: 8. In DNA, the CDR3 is TGTGCCAGCAGCCCGGGACAGGGCGAAATCTATGGCTACACCTTC. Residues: CASSPGQGEIYGYTF.

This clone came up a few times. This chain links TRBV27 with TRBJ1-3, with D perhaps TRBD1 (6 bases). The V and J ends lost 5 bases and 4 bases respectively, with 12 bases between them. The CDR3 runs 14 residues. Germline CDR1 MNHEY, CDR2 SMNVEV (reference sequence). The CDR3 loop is CASSRGGIGNTIYF. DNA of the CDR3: TGTGCCAGCAGTCGCGGGGGCATAGGAAACACCATATATTTT.

In DNA form, the CDR3 reads TGTGCCAGCAGCCAAGCTAAAGCTAATCAGCCCCAGCATTTT. Translated: CASSQAKANQPQHF. The chain recombines TRBV3-1 (or the pseudogene TRBV3-2) with TRBJ1-5; no reliable D call. This CDR3 has 14 amino acids. CDR1 and CDR2 (germline): LGHDT, YNNKEL (reference sequence). V shed 1 base and J shed 4 bases, with 8 bases lying between them.

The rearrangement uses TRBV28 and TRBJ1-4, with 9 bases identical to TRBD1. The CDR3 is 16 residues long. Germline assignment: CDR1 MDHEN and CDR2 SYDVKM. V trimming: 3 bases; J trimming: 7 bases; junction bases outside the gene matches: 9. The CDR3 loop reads CASSLIQGADGEKLFF. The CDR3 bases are TGTGCCAGCAGTTTGATACAGGGGGCGGACGGTGAAAAACTGTTTTTT.

CDR3 nucleotides: TGTGCCAGCAGTTTGCTAGGGACAGGGGGAGAGACCCAGTACTTC. This codes for CASSLLGTGGETQYF. The gene calls are TRBV27 and TRBJ2-5; 11 bases fit TRBD1. CDR3 length equals 15 residues. V gave up 3 bases and J gave up 4 bases; unmatched junction bases: 4. Germline CDR1 reads MNHEY; CDR2 reads SMNVEV (reference sequence).

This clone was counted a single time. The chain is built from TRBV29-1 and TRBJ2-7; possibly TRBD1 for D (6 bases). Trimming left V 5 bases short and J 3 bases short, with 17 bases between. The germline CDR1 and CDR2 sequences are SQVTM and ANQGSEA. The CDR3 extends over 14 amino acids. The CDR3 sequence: CSVFLGQANYEQYF. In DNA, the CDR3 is TGCAGCGTTTTCCTGGGACAAGCAAACTACGAGCAGTACTTC.

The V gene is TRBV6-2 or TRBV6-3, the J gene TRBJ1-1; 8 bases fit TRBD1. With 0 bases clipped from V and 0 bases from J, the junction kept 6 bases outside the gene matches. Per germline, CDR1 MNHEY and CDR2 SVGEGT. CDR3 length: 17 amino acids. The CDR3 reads CASSYSYRQGMNTEAFF. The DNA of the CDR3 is TGTGCCAGCAGTTACTCGTATCGACAGGGGATGAACACTGAAGCTTTCTTT.

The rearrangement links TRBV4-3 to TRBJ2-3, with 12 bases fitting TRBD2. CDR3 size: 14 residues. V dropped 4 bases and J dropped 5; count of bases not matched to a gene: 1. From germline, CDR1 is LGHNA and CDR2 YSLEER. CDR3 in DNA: TGCGCCAGCAGCCTGGGACTAGCGGGAGATACGCAGTATTTT. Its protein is CASSLGLAGDTQYF.

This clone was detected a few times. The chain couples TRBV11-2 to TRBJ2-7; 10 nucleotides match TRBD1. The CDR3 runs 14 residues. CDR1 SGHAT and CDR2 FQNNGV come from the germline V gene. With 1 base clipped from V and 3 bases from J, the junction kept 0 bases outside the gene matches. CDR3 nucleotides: TGTGCCAGCAGCTTAGGGACAGGGGGCTACGAGCAGTACTTC. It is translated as CASSLGTGGYEQYF.

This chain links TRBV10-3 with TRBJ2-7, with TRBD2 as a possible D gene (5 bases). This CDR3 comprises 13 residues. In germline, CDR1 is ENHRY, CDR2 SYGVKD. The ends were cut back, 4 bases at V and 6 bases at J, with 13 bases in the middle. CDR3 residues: CAISAWAGSEQYF. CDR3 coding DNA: TGTGCCATCAGTGCATGGGCGGGTTCCGAGCAGTACTTC.

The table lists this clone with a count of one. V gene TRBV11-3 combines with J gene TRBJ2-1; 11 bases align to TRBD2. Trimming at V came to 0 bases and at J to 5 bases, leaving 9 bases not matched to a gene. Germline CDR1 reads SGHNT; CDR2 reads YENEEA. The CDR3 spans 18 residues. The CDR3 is CASSLDQLAGGQNNEQFF. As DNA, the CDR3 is TGTGCCAGCAGCTTAGATCAGCTAGCGGGGGGCCAAAACAATGAGCAGTTCTTC.

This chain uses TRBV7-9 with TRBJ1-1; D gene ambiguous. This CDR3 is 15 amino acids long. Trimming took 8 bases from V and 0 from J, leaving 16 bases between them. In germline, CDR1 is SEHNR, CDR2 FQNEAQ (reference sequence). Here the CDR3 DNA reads TGTGCCAGCCGCGGAGGTCTTCCCGTGAACACTGAAGCTTTCTTT. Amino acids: CASRGGLPVNTEAFF.

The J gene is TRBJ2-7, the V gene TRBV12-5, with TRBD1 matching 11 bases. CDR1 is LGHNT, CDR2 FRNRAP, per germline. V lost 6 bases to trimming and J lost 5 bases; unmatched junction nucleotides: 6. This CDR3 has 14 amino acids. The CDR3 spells CASGAGTGGNEQYF. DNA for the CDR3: TGTGCTAGTGGCGCCGGGACAGGGGGGAACGAGCAGTACTTC.

In DNA form, the CDR3 reads TGTGCCAGCAGTTACCGTCAGAACAATTCACCCCTCCACTTT. Its translation: CASSYRQNNSPLHF. The chain recombines TRBV6-2 or TRBV6-3 with TRBJ1-6, with D hard to call. V was shortened by 2 bases and J by 7 bases, with 9 bases between the two germline ends. This CDR3 contains 14 residues. Germline CDR1 is MNHEY and CDR2 is SVGEGT.

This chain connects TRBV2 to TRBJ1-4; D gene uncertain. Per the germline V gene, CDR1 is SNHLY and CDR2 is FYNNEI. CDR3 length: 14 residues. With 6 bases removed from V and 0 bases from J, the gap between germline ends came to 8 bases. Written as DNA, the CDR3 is TGTGCCAGCAGGCGGGCTTCAACTAATGAAAAACTGTTTTTT. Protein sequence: CASRRASTNEKLFF.

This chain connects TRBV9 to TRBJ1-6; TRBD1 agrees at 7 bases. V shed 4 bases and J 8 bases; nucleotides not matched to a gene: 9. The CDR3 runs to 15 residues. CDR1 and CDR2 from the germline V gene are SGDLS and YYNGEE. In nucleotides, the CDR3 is TGTGCCAGCAGCCTTTCTTGGCAGGGGGATTCACCCCTCCACTTT. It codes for CASSLSWQGDSPLHF.

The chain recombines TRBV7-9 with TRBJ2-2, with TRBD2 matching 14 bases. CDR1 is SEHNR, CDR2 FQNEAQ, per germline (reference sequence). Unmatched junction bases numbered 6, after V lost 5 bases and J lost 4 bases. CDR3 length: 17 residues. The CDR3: CASSGLAGGIGTGELFF. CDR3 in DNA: TGTGCCAGCAGCGGACTAGCGGGAGGTATTGGCACCGGGGAGCTGTTTTTT.

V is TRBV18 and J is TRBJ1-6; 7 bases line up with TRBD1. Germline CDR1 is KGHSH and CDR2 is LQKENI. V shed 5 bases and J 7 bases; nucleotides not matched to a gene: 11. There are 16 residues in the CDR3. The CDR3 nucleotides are TGTGCCAGCTCATCGGGACAGCCAGGGTACAATTCACCCCTCCACTTT. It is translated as CASSSGQPGYNSPLHF.

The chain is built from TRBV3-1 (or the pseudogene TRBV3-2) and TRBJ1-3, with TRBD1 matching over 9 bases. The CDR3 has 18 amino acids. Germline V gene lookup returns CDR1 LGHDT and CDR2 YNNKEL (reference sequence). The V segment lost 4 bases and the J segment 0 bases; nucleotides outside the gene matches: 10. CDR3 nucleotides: TGTGCCAGCAGCCCGTCACCGGGACAGGGATCCTCTGGAAACACCATATATTTT. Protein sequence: CASSPSPGQGSSGNTIYF.